Listed below are T cell receptor beta chains from one sample, sequenced in a study of T cell responses to AZD1222 COVID-19 vaccine. The assay was immunoSEQ multiplex PCR, and TCRdb's table has in-frame clones only and misses some. The sample records 180,000 or so clones, around 94% being singletons. Sequences were derived from peripheral blood, sampled on day 0 of AZD1222 vaccination. Receptors were obtained from an adult in good health. The CDR3 runs from the conserved cysteine through the conserved F or W. A D gene is named only where the DNA matches it firmly. Size tells how often a clone was seen (once, few, many) or the class of an expanded clone, and some rows leave it out.

clone_size: .
j_call: TRBJ2-1
v_call: TRBV7-9
d_call: .
cdr3_aa: CASSWTRDNEQFF
cdr3_nt: TGTGCCAGCAGCTGGACGCGGGACAATGAGCAGTTCTTC

clone_size: .
j_call: TRBJ1-4
v_call: TRBV13
d_call: .
cdr3_aa: CASKYTGGSNEKLFF
cdr3_nt: TGTGCCAGCAAATATACGGGGGGATCAAATGAAAAACTGTTTTTT

clone_size: .
j_call: TRBJ2-7
v_call: TRBV12-2
d_call: .
cdr3_aa: CASRPLTHIYEQYF
cdr3_nt: TGTGCAAGTCGCCCCCTGACCCACATCTACGAGCAGTACTTC

clone_size: once
j_call: TRBJ1-1
v_call: TRBV30
d_call: .
cdr3_aa: CAWKQDYTEAFF
cdr3_nt: TGTGCCTGGAAACAGGATTACACTGAAGCTTTCTTT

clone_size: .
j_call: TRBJ1-1
v_call: TRBV11-2
d_call: .
cdr3_aa: CASLYRGMNTEAFF
cdr3_nt: TGTGCCAGTCTCTACCGGGGAATGAACACTGAAGCTTTCTTT

clone_size: .
j_call: TRBJ2-7
v_call: TRBV11-2
d_call: TRBD1
cdr3_aa: CASSFGQDPNYEQYF
cdr3_nt: TGTGCCAGCAGCTTCGGACAGGACCCAAACTACGAGCAGTACTTC

clone_size: .
j_call: TRBJ1-1
v_call: TRBV5-5
d_call: .
cdr3_aa: CASSYMTDTEAFF
cdr3_nt: TGTGCCAGCAGCTATATGACGGACACTGAAGCTTTCTTT

clone_size: .
j_call: TRBJ1-2
v_call: TRBV30
d_call: .
cdr3_aa: CAWPGDGTTKIGYYGYTF
cdr3_nt: TGTGCCTGGCCTGGAGACGGGACAACGAAAATCGGATACTATGGCTACACCTTC

clone_size: once
j_call: TRBJ1-4
v_call: TRBV6-5
d_call: .
cdr3_aa: CASRGQLSGNEKLFF
cdr3_nt: TGTGCCAGCAGAGGACAGCTCTCTGGGAATGAAAAACTGTTTTTT

clone_size: .
j_call: TRBJ2-1
v_call: TRBV5-5
d_call: .
cdr3_aa: CASSLVGEQFF
cdr3_nt: TGTGCCAGCAGCTTGGTTGGTGAGCAGTTCTTC

clone_size: .
j_call: TRBJ1-5
v_call: TRBV5-5
d_call: .
cdr3_aa: CASSLEYSNQPQHF
cdr3_nt: TGTGCCAGCAGCTTGGAGTATAGCAATCAGCCCCAGCATTTT

clone_size: .
j_call: TRBJ2-1
v_call: TRBV30
d_call: .
cdr3_aa: CAWSGTLYNEQFF
cdr3_nt: TGTGCCTGGAGCGGTACCCTCTACAATGAGCAGTTCTTC

clone_size: .
j_call: TRBJ2-2
v_call: TRBV7-2
d_call: .
cdr3_aa: CASSVQKNTGELFF
cdr3_nt: TGTGCCAGCAGCGTACAGAAGAACACCGGGGAGCTGTTTTTT

clone_size: .
j_call: TRBJ2-7
v_call: TRBV29-1
d_call: TRBD1
cdr3_aa: CSVAPTGYRYEQYF
cdr3_nt: TGCAGCGTTGCCCCGACAGGGTATCGCTACGAGCAGTACTTC

clone_size: .
j_call: TRBJ1-6
v_call: TRBV19
d_call: .
cdr3_aa: CASSLGRSNSPLHF
cdr3_nt: TGTGCCAGTAGTCTCGGACGGTCTAATTCACCCCTCCACTTT

clone_size: .
j_call: TRBJ1-1
v_call: TRBV25-1
d_call: TRBD1
cdr3_aa: CASSPSWTGNTEAFF
cdr3_nt: TGTGCCAGCAGCCCCTCCTGGACAGGGAACACTGAAGCTTTCTTT